The 13 T cell receptor beta chains below all came from one sample that was sequenced in a study of blood T cell repertoires in COVID-19. Clones were sequenced by immunoSEQ multiplex PCR, and TCRdb holds only the in-frame ones, with some missing. The profile covers 150,000 to 200,000 clones, with nearly 80% appearing a single time and around 13% taken by the ten largest. The sequencing sample was made of peripheral blood. The receptors were sampled from a woman over 75 with acute or convalescent COVID-19.

The V and J genes are TRBV4-1 and TRBJ2-1, with 8 bases aligning to TRBD2. Germline V gene lookup returns CDR1 MGHRA and CDR2 YSYEKL. There are 17 residues in the CDR3. V dropped 0 bases and J dropped 2; count of bases not matched to a gene: 6. CDR3 nucleotides: TGCGCCAGCAGCCAAGATGGGCGGGGGGCGGCCTACAATGAGCAGTTCTTC. Translating gives CASSQDGRGAAYNEQFF.

The chain has TRBV21-1 and TRBJ1-4. TRBV21-1 is classified as a pseudogene. The CDR3 length is 17 residues. In DNA form, the CDR3 reads TGTGCCAGCAGCACCTCCCCCCGGGTAGCAACTAATGAAAAACTGTTTTTT. This encodes CASSTSPRVATNEKLFF.

The sample holds a few counts of this clone. The chain employs TRBV6-7 and TRBJ2-5, with TRBD1 identical over 7 bases. Being an ORF, TRBV6-7 has a function that is uncertain. The CDR3 spans 16 residues. J was trimmed by 2 bases and V by 2 bases; bases with no gene match: 8. The CDR3 reads CASSYTPGQRQETQYF. Here the CDR3 DNA reads TGTGCCAGCAGTTACACTCCGGGACAGCGGCAAGAGACCCAGTACTTC.

Note on this clone: This same CDR3 is encoded by further DNA sequences in the sample. The chain carries TRBV3-1 (or the pseudogene TRBV3-2) and TRBJ1-3; D is undetermined. The CDR3 consists of 14 residues. V shed 1 base and J shed 2 bases, with 6 bases lying between them. Germline values: CDR1 LGHDT, CDR2 YNNKEL (reference sequence). Here the CDR3 reads CASSQGETGNTIYF. The DNA of the CDR3 is TGTGCCAGCAGCCAAGGAGAAACTGGAAACACCATATATTTT.

This clone was seen ten or more times. The chain combines TRBV11-2 with TRBJ2-2, with D unclear. Trimming cost V 0 bases and J 6 bases, with 8 bases left between them. The CDR3 spans 14 residues. Germline V gives CDR1 SGHAT, CDR2 FQNNGV. The CDR3 region is CASSLDIMSGELFF. The CDR3 nucleotides read TGTGCCAGCAGCTTAGATATAATGTCCGGGGAGCTGTTTTTT. The complete variable domain, with remaining parts taken from reference TRBV11-2 and TRBJ2-2, reads EAGVAQSPRYKIIEKRQSVAFWCNPISGHATLYWYQQILGQGPKLLIQFQNNGVVDDSQLPKDRFSAERLKGVDSTLKIQPAKLEDSAVYLCASSLDIMSGELFFGEGSRLTVL.

The chain recombines TRBV5-4 with TRBJ2-3; 12 nucleotides agree with TRBD2. Germline trimming cut 4 bases from V and 3 bases from J; bases unmatched to any gene: 6. Germline values: CDR1 SGHNT, CDR2 YYREEE (reference sequence). The CDR3 is made up of 16 amino acids. The CDR3 region has the DNA TGTGCCAGCAGCAAGACTAGCGGGAGAGGGACAGATACGCAGTATTTT. Protein: CASSKTSGRGTDTQYF.

This clone was observed a few times. The V and J genes are TRBV5-1 and TRBJ1-2; 8 bases fit TRBD1. V lost 1 base, J lost 6 bases, and 8 bases stayed unmatched. CDR3 length: 15 amino acids. Germline CDR1 reads SGHRS; CDR2 reads YFSETQ. CDR3 residues: CASSLNWGQEDGYTF. DNA of the CDR3: TGCGCCAGCAGCTTGAACTGGGGACAGGAGGATGGCTACACCTTC. The full variable domain, rest sourced from reference TRBV5-1 and TRBJ1-2, is KAGVTQTPRYLIKTRGQQVTLSCSPISGHRSVSWYQQTPGQGLQFLFEYFSETQRNKGNFPGRFSGRQFSNSRSEMNVSTLELGDSALYLCASSLNWGQEDGYTFGSGTRLTVV.

The genes are TRBV19 and TRBJ2-1; D may be TRBD1 (5 bases). This CDR3 is built from 16 residues. The germline V gene encodes CDR1 LNHDA and CDR2 SQIVND (reference sequence). The V end lost 5 bases, the J end lost 1 base, and 15 bases lay between the germline ends. CDR3 loop: CASSPQGTTSYNEQFF. The DNA of the CDR3 is TGTGCCAGTAGTCCTCAGGGTACGACGTCCTACAATGAGCAGTTCTTC.

The V and J genes are TRBV30 and TRBJ1-2; D is unclear. Per the germline V gene, CDR1 is GTSNPN and CDR2 is SVGIG (reference sequence). The V gene lost 2 bases and the J gene lost 4 bases, with 11 bases spanning the gap. The CDR3 sequence is 13 residues long. The chain's CDR3 is CAWSSRISYGYTF. In DNA, the CDR3 is TGTGCCTGGAGTTCCAGGATATCCTATGGCTACACCTTC.

The V and J genes are TRBV7-9 and TRBJ2-7; D ambiguous. The V end lost 5 bases, the J end lost 3 bases, and 5 bases lay between the germline ends. This CDR3 has 11 residues. The germline V gene has CDR1 SEHNR and CDR2 FQNEAQ (reference sequence). CDR3 nucleotides: TGTGCCAGCAGCCAACACTACGAGCAGTACTTC. Protein product: CASSQHYEQYF.

This clone was seen once. The rearrangement uses TRBV5-1 and TRBJ2-7, with D unresolved. Germline CDR1 reads SGHRS; CDR2 reads YFSETQ. CDR3 size: 13 residues. The V and J ends lost 2 bases and 5 bases respectively, with 11 bases between them. The CDR3 loop is CASSFGRENEQYF. CDR3 bases: TGCGCCAGCAGCTTTGGGCGAGAGAACGAGCAGTACTTC.

J is TRBJ2-2 and V is TRBV16; D is unclear. V lost 0 bases, J lost 0 bases, and 5 bases lay in between. CDR1 KGHSY and CDR2 FQNENV come from the germline V gene. This CDR3 is 15 amino acids long. The CDR3 DNA is TGTGCCAGCAGCCAATCCTATACGAACACCGGGGAGCTGTTTTTT. This sequence encodes CASSQSYTNTGELFF.

Comments on this clone: At one of its ends the junction is not consistent with the germline gene, which may arise from a read error. The V gene is TRBV7-7, the J gene TRBJ2-7; tentatively, D is TRBD1 (6 bases). Per germline, CDR1 SSHAT and CDR2 FNYEAQ (reference sequence). The CDR3 has 14 residues. Here the CDR3 DNA reads TGTGCTAGCAGCTCCGGGACAAGCTCCTACGAGCAGTACTTC. Its translation: CASSSGTSSYEQYF.